These T cell receptor beta chains were read from a single sample in a study of T-cell memory formation after mild COVID-19. TCRdb passed the 5' RACE reads through MiXCR, listing each CDR3 protein once. The table has some 600,000 distinct CDR3 sequences, roughly 17% seen once. The sample was PBMCs or a T cell subset sorted from them (not recorded which). The origin of the receptors is an adult woman who had mild COVID-19 (a few samples of this study predate the infection). Cell type and time point are not known. The CDR3 runs from the conserved cysteine through the conserved F or W. Fields, in order: CDR3 protein, J gene, V gene.

CASRTGTADTEAFF	TRBJ1-1	TRBV3-1
CASSFTGGNTGELFF	TRBJ2-2	TRBV5-1
CASSLGHRDEQFF	TRBJ2-1	TRBV7-9
CASSPGDRSNQPQHF	TRBJ1-5	TRBV5-1
CSARGGQEGSYGYTF	TRBJ1-2	TRBV20-1
CASSEGQGHF	TRBJ2-7	TRBV6-1
CATSRSQQATYGYTF	TRBJ1-2	TRBV15
CASTQSGAPFYGYTF	TRBJ1-2	TRBV12-3/TRBV12-4
CASSQDPVRKRNQPQHF	TRBJ1-5	TRBV4-1
CASRANGDTEAFF	TRBJ1-1	TRBV12-3/TRBV12-4
CASSPFPGGQGRAKDTQYF	TRBJ2-3	TRBV18
CASSYWGLAGSLQETQYF	TRBJ2-5	TRBV5-6
CASSLIAGGLSYEQYF	TRBJ2-7	TRBV2
CASKRLSGLAGDTGELFF	TRBJ2-2	TRBV5-1
CASSLKSESTEAFF	TRBJ1-1	TRBV11-2
CASSPPGLAGSEQYF	TRBJ2-7	TRBV18
CASSQERDRTYEQYF	TRBJ2-7	TRBV4-1
CASSSGGAFEQYF	TRBJ2-7	TRBV7-9
CSARDRQGASNQPQHF	TRBJ1-5	TRBV20-1
CASSQVESSNYGYTF	TRBJ1-2	TRBV4-1
CSASIPGFWSSYNEQFF	TRBJ2-1	TRBV20-1
CASRLKESYEQYF	TRBJ2-7	TRBV12-3/TRBV12-4
CASSTGTGEQFF	TRBJ2-1	TRBV12-3/TRBV12-4
CASSPGTGELFF	TRBJ2-2	TRBV4-2
CASSLNGGPTRSYEQYF	TRBJ2-7	TRBV13
CASSWTSESSYEQYF	TRBJ2-7	TRBV7-6